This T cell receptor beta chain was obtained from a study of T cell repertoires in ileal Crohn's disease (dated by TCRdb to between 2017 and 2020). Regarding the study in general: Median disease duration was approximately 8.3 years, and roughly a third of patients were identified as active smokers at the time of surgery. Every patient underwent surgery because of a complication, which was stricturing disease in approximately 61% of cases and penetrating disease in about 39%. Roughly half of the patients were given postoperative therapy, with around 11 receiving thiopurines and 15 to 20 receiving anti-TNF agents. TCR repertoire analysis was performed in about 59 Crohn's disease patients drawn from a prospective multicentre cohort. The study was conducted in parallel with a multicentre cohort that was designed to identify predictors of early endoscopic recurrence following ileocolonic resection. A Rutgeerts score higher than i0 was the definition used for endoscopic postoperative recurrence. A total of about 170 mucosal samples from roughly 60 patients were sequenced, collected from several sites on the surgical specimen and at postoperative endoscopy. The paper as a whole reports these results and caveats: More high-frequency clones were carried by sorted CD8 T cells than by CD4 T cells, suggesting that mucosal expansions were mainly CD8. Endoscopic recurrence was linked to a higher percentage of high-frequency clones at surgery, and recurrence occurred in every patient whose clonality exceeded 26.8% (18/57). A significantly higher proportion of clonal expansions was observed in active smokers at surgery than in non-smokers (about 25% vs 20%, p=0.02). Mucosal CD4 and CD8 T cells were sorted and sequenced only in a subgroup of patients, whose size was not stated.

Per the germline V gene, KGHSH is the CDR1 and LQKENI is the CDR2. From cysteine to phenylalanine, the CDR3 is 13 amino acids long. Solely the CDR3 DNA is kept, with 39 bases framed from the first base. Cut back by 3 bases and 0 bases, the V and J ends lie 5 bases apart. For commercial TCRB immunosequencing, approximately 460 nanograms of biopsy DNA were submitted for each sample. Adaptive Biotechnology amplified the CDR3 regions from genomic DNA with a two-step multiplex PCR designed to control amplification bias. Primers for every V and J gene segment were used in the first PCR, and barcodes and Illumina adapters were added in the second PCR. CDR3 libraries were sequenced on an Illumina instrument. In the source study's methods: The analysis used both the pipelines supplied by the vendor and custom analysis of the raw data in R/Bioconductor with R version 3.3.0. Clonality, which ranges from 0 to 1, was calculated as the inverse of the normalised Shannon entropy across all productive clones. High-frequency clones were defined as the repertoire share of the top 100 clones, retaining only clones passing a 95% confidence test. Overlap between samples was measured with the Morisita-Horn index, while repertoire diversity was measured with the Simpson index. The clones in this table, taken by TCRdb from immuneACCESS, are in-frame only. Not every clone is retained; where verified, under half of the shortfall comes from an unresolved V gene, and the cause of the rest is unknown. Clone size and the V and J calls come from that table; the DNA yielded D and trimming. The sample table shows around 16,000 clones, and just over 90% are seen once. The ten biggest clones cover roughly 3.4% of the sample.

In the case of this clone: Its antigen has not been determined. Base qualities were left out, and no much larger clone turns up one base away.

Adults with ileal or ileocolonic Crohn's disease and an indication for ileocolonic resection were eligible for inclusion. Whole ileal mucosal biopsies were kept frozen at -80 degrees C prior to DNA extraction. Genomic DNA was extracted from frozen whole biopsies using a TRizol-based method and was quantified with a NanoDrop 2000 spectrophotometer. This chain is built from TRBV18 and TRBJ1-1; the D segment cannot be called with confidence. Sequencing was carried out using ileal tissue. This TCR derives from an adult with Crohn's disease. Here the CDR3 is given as CASSPQMNTEAFF. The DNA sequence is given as TGTGCCAGCTCACCCCAAATGAACACTGAAGCTTTCTTT.